This T cell receptor (beta chain) is from a study of shared clonotypes between healthy human individuals. Study context: Donors had three CD4 naive, three CD4 memory, two CD8 naive and one CD8 memory plate apiece. Study observations and caveats: Naive CD4 clonotypes were shared across several donors at 5% to 6%.

Deep-level assay runs were performed. Each replicate PCR on the sorted subsets used about 220 ng DNA (approximately 33,000 T cell genomes). Sequencing was performed with immunoSEQ multiplex PCR; in TCRdb, only in-frame clones are kept and a portion is missing. Seen here are approximately 2.5 million clones, roughly 93% observed once, and the top ten hold 0.36%. Of note for this clone: The antigen remains undetermined.

There are 15 residues in the CDR3. This clonotype was sampled from a young man in good health. Some clones in this sample may be carry-over from other donors' samples. Sequenced input: naive CD4+ T cells from PBMCs. Subset given: CD45RA+ positively selected. The chain links TRBV21-1 to TRBJ2-7; the table's D call of TRBD2 was not tested on the DNA. TRBV21-1 is an annotated pseudogene. The DNA of the CDR3 is TGTGCCAGCAGACCTCCTAGGGCGGGAGTTTACGAGCAGTACTTC. It encodes CASRPPRAGVYEQYF.